The 19 T cell receptor beta chains below were found in one sample sequenced in a study of CD8 T cells in ankylosing spondylitis. The study, taken as a whole, reports: A motif of several highly homologous TCR beta variants was seen as apparently characteristic of ankylosing spondylitis blood.

These receptors' targets are unknown. Via MiXCR, TCRdb re-called the 5' RACE reads, giving one row per CDR3 protein. The sample shows 750,000 to 850,000 distinct CDR3 sequences, 10% to 15% of them seen only once. Sequences were obtained from blood, either unsorted or a sorted T cell fraction (not recorded which). The receptor source for this set is a male donor with ankylosing spondylitis.

This chain connects TRBV20-1 to TRBJ2-5, with 7 bases matching TRBD2. CDR3 length: 15 residues. The V gene end was trimmed by 4 bases and the J gene end by 2 bases; junction bases not matched to a gene: 10. Germline loops: CDR1 DFQATT, CDR2 SNEGSKA (reference sequence). CDR3: CSAIAGAGEQETQYF. The CDR3 coding sequence is TGCAGTGCTATCGCCGGGGCGGGAGAGCAAGAGACCCAGTACTTC.

This clonotype has just a few counts. The chain joins TRBV12-3 or TRBV12-4 to TRBJ1-3, with TRBD1 as a possible D gene (6 bases). With 6 bases removed from V and 11 bases from J, the gap between germline ends came to 14 bases. There are 12 residues in the CDR3. For the CDR3, the DNA is TGTGCCAGCAGCCGAGACGGGGGCTCCATATATTTT. As protein: CASSRDGGSIYF.

The rearrangement joins TRBV30 to TRBJ2-3, with TRBD2 matching 12 bases. The CDR3 is made up of 17 amino acids. J was trimmed by 2 bases and V by 0 bases; bases with no gene match: 6. CDR1 and CDR2 (germline): GTSNPN, SVGIG (reference sequence). The CDR3 DNA follows: TGTGCCTGGAGTGTACTTAGGACTAGCGGGGTCACAGATACGCAGTATTTT. Translating it yields CAWSVLRTSGVTDTQYF.

This rearrangement joins TRBV7-2 to TRBJ2-1; possibly TRBD2 for D (5 bases). The germline CDR1 and CDR2 sequences are SGHTA and FQGNSA. Trimming stripped 1 base from V and 7 bases from J, with 8 bases between. This CDR3 is built from 13 residues. CDR3 amino acids: CASSLEWENEQFF. The CDR3 DNA sequence: TGTGCCAGCAGCTTAGAATGGGAGAATGAGCAGTTCTTC.

This clonotype was found a few times. The chain carries TRBV5-1 and TRBJ1-1, with D uncertain. The V end lost 0 bases, the J end lost 0 bases, and 12 bases lay between the germline ends. The germline V gene has CDR1 SGHRS and CDR2 YFSETQ. This CDR3 spans 16 amino acids. The CDR3 DNA follows: TGCGCCAGCAGCTTGGCCCGGCAAACCATGAACACTGAAGCTTTCTTT. Amino acid sequence: CASSLARQTMNTEAFF.

This chain connects TRBV5-1 to TRBJ1-1; D unclear. The CDR3 is 13 amino acids. V gave up 3 bases and J gave up 6 bases, with 12 bases separating them. CDR1 SGHRS and CDR2 YFSETQ come from the germline V gene. CDR3 DNA sequence: TGCGCCAGCAGCTCTGACCTGAGGGCTGAAGCTTTCTTT. Its protein is CASSSDLRAEAFF. The full variable domain, in which reference TRBV5-1 and TRBJ1-1 provide the parts outside the CDR3, is KAGVTQTPRYLIKTRGQQVTLSCSPISGHRSVSWYQQTPGQGLQFLFEYFSETQRNKGNFPGRFSGRQFSNSRSEMNVSTLELGDSALYLCASSSDLRAEAFFGQGTRLTVV.

This clonotype was seen a few times. This sequence joins TRBV9 and TRBJ2-7; TRBD1 might be the D (5 bases). The CDR3 totals 14 residues. From germline, CDR1 is SGDLS and CDR2 YYNGEE. V lost 6 bases, J lost 2 bases, and 15 bases lay in between. Here the CDR3 DNA reads TGTGCCAGCAAAACGACAGTGATGACCTACGAGCAGTACTTC. Its protein product is CASKTTVMTYEQYF. The entire variable domain, with the rest obtained from reference TRBV9 and TRBJ2-7, is as follows: DSGVTQTPKHLITATGQRVTLRCSPRSGDLSVYWYQQSLDQGLQFLIQYYNGEERAKGNILERFSAQQFPDLHSELNLSSLELGDSALYFCASKTTVMTYEQYFGPGTRLTVT.

This clonotype has just a few counts. The chain carries TRBV4-1 and TRBJ2-5; 8 nucleotides agree with TRBD2. With V trimmed by 2 bases and J by 2 bases, 4 bases remained unmatched. Germline CDR1 reads MGHRA; CDR2 reads YSYEKL. This CDR3 region has 15 residues. CDR3 loop: CASSQRTSRQETQYF. For the CDR3, the DNA is TGCGCCAGCAGCCAAAGGACTAGCCGACAAGAGACCCAGTACTTC.

This clonotype was detected only a few times. The chain recombines TRBV11-2 with TRBJ2-1, with TRBD2 matching over 8 bases. CDR1 and CDR2 from the germline V gene are SGHAT and FQNNGV. V shed 1 base and J 8 bases; nucleotides not matched to a gene: 16. This CDR3 region has 18 residues. In DNA form, the CDR3 reads TGTGCCAGCAGCTTAGTGGGAGGCGGCGGGGGGTCCTGGGATGAGCAGTTCTTC. The encoded protein is CASSLVGGGGGSWDEQFF. The entire variable domain, with the rest obtained from reference TRBV11-2 and TRBJ2-1, is as follows: EAGVAQSPRYKIIEKRQSVAFWCNPISGHATLYWYQQILGQGPKLLIQFQNNGVVDDSQLPKDRFSAERLKGVDSTLKIQPAKLEDSAVYLCASSLVGGGGGSWDEQFFGPGTRLTVL.

This clonotype was counted between two and nine times. The chain combines TRBV2 with TRBJ2-7, with TRBD1 identical over 11 bases. This CDR3 has 15 amino acids. CDR1 is SNHLY, CDR2 FYNNEI, per germline. V lost 6 bases, J lost 7 bases, and 11 bases stayed unmatched. CDR3: CASSPHGTGGREQYF. In DNA form, the CDR3 reads TGTGCCAGCAGCCCACACGGGACAGGGGGACGTGAGCAGTACTTC.

In the case of this clonotype: At one of its ends the junction is not consistent with the germline gene, which may arise from a read error. The rearrangement uses TRBV7-2 and TRBJ2-7, with D uncertain. The CDR3 length is 13 residues. Germline V gives CDR1 SGHTA, CDR2 FQGNSA. The CDR3 DNA sequence: TGTGCCAGCAGCTTAAGGCAGAATTACGCGCAGTACTTC. It specifies CASSLRQNYAQYF.

The chain employs TRBV7-2 and TRBJ2-7; weak D call: TRBD1 (5 bases). The CDR3 length is 15 residues. V was cut by 2 bases and J by 6 bases, with 17 bases left in between. Germline V gives CDR1 SGHTA, CDR2 FQGNSA. The CDR3 DNA is TGTGCCAGCAGCTTAACTGGGCAGGGAAGGGGCGAGCAGTACTTC. Protein sequence: CASSLTGQGRGEQYF.

The chain is built from TRBV27 and TRBJ2-5, with 8 bases identical to TRBD1. This CDR3 has 15 residues. The J segment lost 2 bases and the V segment lost 4 bases, leaving 6 bases of the junction unmatched. Germline CDR1 MNHEY, CDR2 SMNVEV (reference sequence). The CDR3 loop reads CASSSSRGRQETQYF. The CDR3 bases are TGTGCCAGCAGTTCTTCCAGGGGGCGGCAAGAGACCCAGTACTTC.

This clonotype has just a few counts. CDR3 in amino acids: CASSRGAGGNEQFF. CDR3 nucleotides: TGCGCCAGCAGCCGCGGGGCGGGGGGTAATGAGCAGTTCTTC. The chain uses TRBV5-1 and TRBJ2-1, with 8 bases identical to TRBD2. This CDR3 has 14 amino acids. Trimming removed 4 bases from V and 7 bases from J; junction bases left unmatched: 7. The germline V gene has CDR1 SGHRS and CDR2 YFSETQ.

This clonotype was seen more than once but under ten times. The V and J genes are TRBV7-2 and TRBJ2-7, with TRBD2 identical over 12 bases. The CDR3 is 15 amino acids. Trimming at V came to 5 bases and at J to 3 bases, leaving 5 bases not matched to a gene. Germline CDR1 is SGHTA and CDR2 is FQGNSA. In DNA form, the CDR3 reads TGTGCCAGCAGCACTCGACTAGCGGGGGACTACGAGCAGTACTTC. Translation: CASSTRLAGDYEQYF.

The chain's CDR3 is CASSYWGYAPGELFF. The CDR3, as DNA: TGTGCCAGCAGCTACTGGGGCTACGCACCCGGGGAGCTGTTTTTT. V and J are TRBV5-5 and TRBJ2-2, with D perhaps matching TRBD1 (5 bases). CDR1 SGHKS and CDR2 YYEKEE come from the germline V gene (reference sequence). The CDR3 is made up of 15 amino acids. Trimming removed 3 bases from V and 6 bases from J, with 15 bases in between.

CDR3 coding DNA: TGTGCCAGCAGCCAACAGACCTTATCCTACGAGCAGTACTTC. Translation gives CASSQQTLSYEQYF. This chain connects TRBV4-2 to TRBJ2-7, with D unresolved. Germline V gives CDR1 LGHNA, CDR2 YNFKEQ. CDR3 length equals 14 residues. V lost 2 bases, J lost 1 base, and 9 bases lay in between.

V and J are TRBV6-1 and TRBJ2-7; D possibly corresponds to TRBD2 (6 bases). The CDR3 extends over 13 amino acids. V gave up 10 bases and J gave up 2 bases, with 15 bases separating them. The germline V gene has CDR1 MNHNS and CDR2 SASEGT. CDR3 DNA sequence: TGTGCCACCGGGGTCGGCGGGACCTACGAGCAGTACTTC. Protein: CATGVGGTYEQYF.

This clonotype was counted ten times or more. The V call is TRBV6-5, the J call TRBJ1-1; possible D gene TRBD1, 6 bases. The CDR3 is 17 residues long. Trimming took off 0 bases at V and 2 bases at J, with 16 bases between the two ends. Germline V lookup: CDR1 MNHEY, CDR2 SVGAGI. The CDR3 DNA follows: TGTGCCAGCAGTTACTCGATGAGGGGGGGTTACAACACTGAAGCTTTCTTT. This translates into CASSYSMRGGYNTEAFF.